This entry concerns a single T cell receptor (beta chain). No cognate antigen has been identified for it. There are no base qualities to consult, and no much larger clone falls within one base. The data derive from a study of blood T cell repertoires in COVID-19 (dated by TCRdb to 2020 to 2022). Some background on the complete study: Samples covering the acute and convalescent phases of COVID-19 were provided by collaborators in the United States, Italy and Spain. The prospective study material was composed of cDNA or gDNA derived from T cells, B-cell-depleted T cells, or PBMCs. The dataset comprised deeply sampled blood TCRbeta repertoires from subjects exposed to, actively infected with, or recovered from COVID-19. A freely available public database, intended as a resource for researchers studying the immune response to SARS-CoV-2, is where the repertoires were released. Samples were obtained from the ongoing ImmuneRACE study (first 160 participants) and from approximately 1,200 subjects provided by 6 global collaborators. A de-identified subject ID, COVID-19 status, age in years and sex were almost always included in the sample metadata. Where available, HLA class I and class II types were obtained from metadata supplied by the sample provider rather than from assay-based typing. General study outcomes and caveats: The quantity of clinical and demographic metadata differed by source and by participant and was supplied without curation.

In the prospective study, participants were roughly 18 to 100 years old, resided in approximately 25 geographic areas of the United States, and were enrolled through a virtual design. In the prospective study, participants were assigned to cohorts based on the clinical history participants reported in a screening survey and a study questionnaire. ImmuneRACE Cohort 3 recovered participants were defined by two consecutive negative NP/OP PCR tests, healthcare professional clearance, or symptom resolution. In the prospective study, whole blood, serum and a nasopharyngeal or oropharyngeal swab were collected from each participant by mobile phlebotomists. Additional blood draws and questionnaires over an approximately two-month period could optionally be provided by prospective study participants. Before DNA extraction, blood samples from the prospective study were shipped at room temperature or frozen.

Trimmed from V: 3 bases; trimmed from J: 9 bases; junction bases lacking a gene match: 8. CDR1 and CDR2 are read off the germline V gene as SGHVS and FQNEAQ. The CDR3 starts with the cysteine, ends with the phenylalanine, and has 15 residues. Only the CDR3 portion is preserved as DNA: 45 bases, with reading frame beginning at the first base. TCRbeta CDR3 regions were amplified from genomic DNA by means of the immunoSEQ Assay, a bias-controlled multiplex PCR. As for the authors' bioinformatics: The number of nucleated cells in each sample was estimated from the amplification of reference gene primers within the assay. To quantify the absolute abundance of each unique TCRbeta CDR3 rearrangement, sequence reads were collapsed and filtered. Productive Simpson clonality was computed per sample as the square root of Simpson's diversity index over productive rearrangements. This immuneACCESS table, as held by TCRdb, lists in-frame sequences with V and J called but not all clones. Of the missing ones, under half trace to an unresolved V gene in checked studies; the others have no known cause. V and J calls and clone size are those listed in that table; D and trimming were worked out from the DNA. For this sample there are roughly 400,000 clones; nearly 90% appear just once. The ten most abundant clones make up 1.7% of the sample.

This sequence originates from a woman between 25 and 40 years old who had recovered from COVID-19. Recombination connected TRBV7-8 to TRBJ1-3; TRBD1 matches 10 bases in the middle. Sample: PBMCs or T cells enriched from blood (not recorded which). The DNA reads TGTGCCAGCAGCTTGGAGACAGGGGGCCTGGTCACCATATATTTT. This gives the protein CASSLETGGLVTIYF.